This TCR beta chain appears in the sequencing data of a study of OX40 agonist ivuxolimab in advanced cancers. On the study more broadly: Partial response was recorded in three patients: one hepatocellular carcinoma and two cutaneous melanoma cases.

This clone was observed a few times. Some clones are missing from TCRdb's copy, which holds only in-frame ones; the method was immunoSEQ multiplex PCR. The sample contains about 22,000 clones, 70% to 85% of which appear only once. The sequencing used CD4+ or CD8+ T cells sorted from blood, collected in a trial of the OX40 agonist ivuxolimab. The receptor's source is an adult with an advanced solid tumor such as melanoma, head and neck, liver or kidney cancer.

CDR3 loop: CASSLLPVNTGELFF. CDR3 nucleotides: TGTGCCAGCAGTTTGTTGCCGGTGAACACCGGGGAGCTGTTTTTT. The rearrangement joins TRBV27 to TRBJ2-2; D is ambiguous. Germline CDR1 MNHEY, CDR2 SMNVEV (reference sequence). The CDR3 is made up of 15 amino acids. With 3 bases removed from V and 1 base from J, the gap between germline ends came to 9 bases.